The rows below give T cell receptor beta chains drawn from one sample of a study of cytomegalovirus exposure and HLA in healthy donors. Some clones are missing from TCRdb's copy, which holds only in-frame ones; the method was immunoSEQ multiplex PCR. The data contain around 140,000 clones, roughly 76% of them seen just once; the ten biggest clones take up 2.5% to 3.5%. The sequenced sample was PBMCs. These receptors all stem from a woman in her 30s in good health and CMV-seronegative. CDR3s include the opening cysteine and the closing phenylalanine or tryptophan. The D gene is left open where the match is weak. Not all rows give a size; the values are once, few, many and, for expanded clones, a class.

TRBJ2-7 TRBV5-1 . TRBD1 CASSAGDRVAYEQYF TGCGCCAGCAGCGCCGGAGACAGGGTTGCCTACGAGCAGTACTTC
TRBJ1-1 TRBV7-3 . . CASKLGHQNTEAFF TGTGCCAGCAAACTGGGACACCAGAACACTGAAGCTTTCTTT
TRBJ1-2 TRBV29-1 . . CSVEQGTRGYTF TGCAGCGTTGAACAGGGGACGAGGGGCTACACCTTC
TRBJ2-7 TRBV2 . . CASFFKQKAAYEQYF TGTGCCAGTTTTTTCAAGCAGAAGGCGGCATACGAGCAGTACTTC
TRBJ2-7 TRBV6-1 . TRBD1 CASRVDRDPYEQYF TGTGCCAGCAGGGTGGACAGGGATCCCTACGAGCAGTACTTC
TRBJ1-1 TRBV5-1 . . CASSTQGIGTEAFF TGCGCCAGCAGCACGCAGGGAATTGGCACTGAAGCTTTCTTT
TRBJ2-1 TRBV9 . . CASSVGPSDNEQFF TGTGCCAGCAGCGTTGGACCTAGCGACAATGAGCAGTTCTTC
TRBJ1-2 TRBV27 . TRBD1 CASSSVRTGIANYGYTF TGTGCCAGCAGTTCGGTTCGGACAGGAATAGCTAACTATGGCTACACCTTC
TRBJ2-3 TRBV10-3 . TRBD1 CAISESRGPIADTQYF TGTGCCATCAGTGAGTCAAGGGGGCCTATAGCAGATACGCAGTATTTT
TRBJ2-1 TRBV6-5 . TRBD2 CASSYSGLGGYNEQFF TGTGCCAGCAGTTACTCGGGACTAGGGGGTTACAATGAGCAGTTCTTC
TRBJ2-1 TRBV7-2 . . CASSFTLDNEQFF TGTGCCAGCAGCTTTACTCTCGACAATGAGCAGTTCTTC
TRBJ1-1 TRBV11-1 . . CASSLDGALNTEAFF TGTGCCAGCAGCTTAGATGGGGCCCTGAACACTGAAGCTTTCTTT
TRBJ1-5 TRBV19 once TRBD1 CASSPTGGGQPQHF TGTGCCAGTAGTCCGACAGGGGGAGGGCAGCCCCAGCATTTT
TRBJ2-4 TRBV2 . TRBD1 CASRPGTGGENIQYF TGTGCCAGCAGGCCCGGGACAGGGGGCGAAAACATTCAGTACTTC
TRBJ2-7 TRBV7-3 once TRBD1 CASSLGQGTAYEQYF TGTGCCAGCAGCTTAGGACAGGGAACCGCCTACGAGCAGTACTTC
TRBJ2-7 TRBV7-9 . TRBD1 CASSPPGQGYEQYF TGTGCCAGCAGTCCACCGGGACAGGGCTACGAGCAGTACTTC
TRBJ1-1 TRBV7-2 . . CASSLVRQVEVAFF TGTGCCAGCAGCTTAGTAAGACAGGTTGAAGTGGCTTTCTTT
TRBJ2-7 TRBV28 . . CASRAGAGRGEQYF TGTGCCAGCAGGGCGGGGGCGGGGAGGGGTGAGCAGTACTTC
TRBJ2-3 TRBV29-1 few . CSVEGGRSADTQYF TGCAGCGTTGAAGGGGGCCGGTCGGCAGATACGCAGTATTTT
TRBJ1-2 TRBV9 once TRBD1 CASSAGVLRDRDYGYTF TGTGCCAGCAGCGCGGGGGTTCTCCGGGACAGGGACTATGGCTACACCTTC
TRBJ1-4 TRBV14 few . CASSLLEPNEKLFF TGTGCCAGCAGCCTACTGGAGCCGAATGAAAAACTGTTTTTT
TRBJ2-1 TRBV9 . TRBD2 CASSVGGGGVYNEQFF TGTGCCAGCAGCGTAGGTGGCGGGGGGGTCTACAATGAGCAGTTCTTC
TRBJ1-2 TRBV4-3 . . CASSQDPQDLYGYTF TGCGCCAGCAGCCAAGATCCCCAGGATCTATATGGCTACACCTTC
TRBJ1-1 TRBV28 . . CASMTGTTREAFF TGTGCCAGTATGACCGGGACTACAAGAGAAGCTTTCTTT
TRBJ2-1 TRBV5-1 once TRBD2 CASSPGRRGGAADEQFF TGCGCCAGCAGCCCTGGGCGGCGCGGGGGGGCGGCGGATGAGCAGTTCTTC
TRBJ2-1 TRBV7-2 . TRBD1 CASSLTRDRSWDEQFF TGTGCCAGCAGCTTAACCCGGGACAGGAGCTGGGATGAGCAGTTCTTC
TRBJ1-5 TRBV7-9 few TRBD1 CASSGGQGHQPQHF TGTGCCAGCAGCGGAGGACAGGGCCATCAGCCCCAGCATTTT
TRBJ2-3 TRBV29-1 . TRBD2 CSVEPRGGAADTQYF TGCAGCGTTGAACCCCGCGGGGGGGCCGCAGATACGCAGTATTTT
TRBJ2-7 TRBV7-8 . . CASSFTGHTYEQYF TGTGCCAGCAGCTTCACAGGACACACCTACGAGCAGTACTTC
TRBJ1-5 TRBV7-8 . TRBD1 CASSLDAGQVLPQHF TGTGCCAGCAGCTTAGACGCGGGACAGGTCCTGCCCCAGCATTTT
TRBJ2-7 TRBV5-1 . . CASSMQGYEQYF TGCGCCAGCAGCATGCAGGGGTACGAGCAGTACTTC
TRBJ2-7 TRBV13 . TRBD2 CASSFGTSGRGRRAEQYF TGTGCCAGCAGCTTCGGGACTAGCGGGAGAGGTCGACGAGCCGAGCAGTACTTC
TRBJ2-7 TRBV5-1 . . CASSPYPTGTYEQYF TGCGCCAGCAGCCCTTACCCGACAGGTACCTACGAGCAGTACTTC
TRBJ2-7 TRBV27 . . CASRSPDRAPVRQYF TGTGCCAGCCGTTCCCCCGACAGAGCTCCTGTTCGGCAGTACTTC
TRBJ2-7 TRBV27 . . CASSPGQSIHEQYF TGTGCCAGCAGCCCCGGACAGAGTATCCACGAGCAGTACTTC
TRBJ2-3 TRBV6-4 . TRBD2 CASRRLASSTDTQYF TGTGCCAGCAGGCGACTAGCATCTAGCACAGATACGCAGTATTTT
TRBJ2-3 TRBV15 . . CATSRTGPTDTQYF TGTGCCACCAGCAGGACAGGCCCCACAGATACGCAGTATTTT
TRBJ1-1 TRBV19 . . CASSMEVGGSNTEAFF TGTGCCAGTAGTATGGAAGTGGGGGGTTCGAACACTGAAGCTTTCTTT
TRBJ2-5 TRBV11-3 many . CASSLGTSQETQYF TGTGCCAGCAGCTTAGGGACATCACAAGAGACCCAGTACTTC
TRBJ1-5 TRBV6-1 . . CASRGTGLDQPQHF TGTGCCAGCAGGGGAACAGGGTTGGATCAGCCCCAGCATTTT
TRBJ2-3 TRBV7-9 few . CASSLTGEVTDTQYF TGTGCCAGCAGCTTAACAGGGGAGGTAACAGATACGCAGTATTTT
TRBJ2-1 TRBV6-5 . TRBD1 CASSLRTGFNEQFF TGTGCCAGCAGTTTAAGGACAGGCTTCAATGAGCAGTTCTTC
TRBJ2-3 TRBV9 . . CASSVAGNTQYF TGTGCCAGCAGCGTAGCGGGGAATACGCAGTATTTT
TRBJ1-1 TRBV6-1 . . CASSSADRLNTEAFF TGTGCCAGCAGCTCCGCAGACAGGTTGAACACTGAAGCTTTCTTT
TRBJ2-7 TRBV27 . TRBD1 CASSWTGNPMYEQYF TGTGCCAGCAGTTGGACAGGGAATCCTATGTACGAGCAGTACTTC
TRBJ1-5 TRBV6-1 . . CASSPQYRQNQPQHF TGTGCCAGCAGTCCACAGTATCGGCAGAATCAGCCCCAGCATTTT
TRBJ2-3 TRBV30 . TRBD2 CAFLAGSTDTQYF TGTGCCTTCCTAGCGGGGAGTACAGATACGCAGTATTTT
TRBJ1-5 TRBV5-8 . TRBD1 CASSVGQGRDNQPQHF TGTGCCAGCAGCGTCGGACAGGGTAGGGACAATCAGCCCCAGCATTTT
TRBJ1-1 TRBV10-3 . TRBD1 CAISGQGAVTEAFF TGTGCCATCAGTGGACAGGGGGCGGTAACTGAAGCTTTCTTT
TRBJ2-3 TRBV4-3 . . CASSQVTGVTFSTDTQYF TGCGCCAGCAGCCAAGTCACGGGGGTGACATTTAGCACAGATACGCAGTATTTT
TRBJ1-5 TRBV29-1 . TRBD1 CSVRQGNQPQHF TGCAGCGTTAGACAGGGGAATCAGCCCCAGCATTTT
TRBJ1-2 TRBV4-1 . . CASSQVQENYYGYTF TGCGCCAGCAGCCAAGTCCAGGAAAACTACTATGGCTACACCTTC
TRBJ2-1 TRBV5-1 . TRBD2 CASSPILAGGDEQFF TGCGCCAGCAGCCCTATACTAGCGGGGGGAGATGAGCAGTTCTTC
TRBJ2-1 TRBV12-5 . TRBD2 CASGKTSGRHEQFF TGTGCTAGTGGTAAGACTAGCGGGAGGCATGAGCAGTTCTTC